This TCR beta chain is drawn from a study of cytomegalovirus exposure and HLA in healthy donors. Use of 60 Vbeta and 13 Jbeta primers characterized the PCR. Clones were read by immunoSEQ multiplex PCR, and TCRdb kept only the in-frame ones, dropping some. The sample yields under 80,000 clones, roughly 80% seen once. The V gene's germline CDR1 is SNHLY and CDR2 FYNNEI. There are 16 residues in the CDR3. Trimming stripped 4 bases from V and 0 bases from J, with 13 bases between. The genes are TRBV2 and TRBJ1-5; unclear D gene. The sample was PBMCs. The clonotype originates from a woman in her thirties or forties in good health and CMV-seronegative. CDR3 coding DNA: TGTGCCAGCAGTGTATATGGGCCCTATAGCAATCAGCCCCAGCATTTT. Translating it yields CASSVYGPYSNQPQHF. Looking up the rest from reference TRBV2 and TRBJ1-5 gives the full variable domain: EPEVTQTPSHQVTQMGQEVILRCVPISNHLYFYWYRQILGQKVEFLVSFYNNEISEKSEIFDDQFSVERPDGSNFTLKIRSTKLEDSAMYFCASSVYGPYSNQPQHFGDGTRLSIL.